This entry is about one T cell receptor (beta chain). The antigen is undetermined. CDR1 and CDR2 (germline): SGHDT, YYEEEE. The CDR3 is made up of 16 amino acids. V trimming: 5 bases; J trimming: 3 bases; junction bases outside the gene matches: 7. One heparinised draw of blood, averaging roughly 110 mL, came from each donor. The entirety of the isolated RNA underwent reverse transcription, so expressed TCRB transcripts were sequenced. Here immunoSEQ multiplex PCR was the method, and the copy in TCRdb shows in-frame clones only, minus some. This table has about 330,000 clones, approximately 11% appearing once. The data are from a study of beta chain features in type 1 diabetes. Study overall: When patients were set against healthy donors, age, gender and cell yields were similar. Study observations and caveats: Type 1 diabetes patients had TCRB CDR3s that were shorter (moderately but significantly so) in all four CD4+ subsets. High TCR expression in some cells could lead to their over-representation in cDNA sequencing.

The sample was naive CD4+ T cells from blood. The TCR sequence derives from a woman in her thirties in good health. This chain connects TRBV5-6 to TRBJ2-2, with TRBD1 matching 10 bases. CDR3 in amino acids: CASSRRQGAYTGELFF. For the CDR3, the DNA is TGTGCCAGCAGTCGTCGACAGGGGGCCTACACCGGGGAGCTGTTTTTT.